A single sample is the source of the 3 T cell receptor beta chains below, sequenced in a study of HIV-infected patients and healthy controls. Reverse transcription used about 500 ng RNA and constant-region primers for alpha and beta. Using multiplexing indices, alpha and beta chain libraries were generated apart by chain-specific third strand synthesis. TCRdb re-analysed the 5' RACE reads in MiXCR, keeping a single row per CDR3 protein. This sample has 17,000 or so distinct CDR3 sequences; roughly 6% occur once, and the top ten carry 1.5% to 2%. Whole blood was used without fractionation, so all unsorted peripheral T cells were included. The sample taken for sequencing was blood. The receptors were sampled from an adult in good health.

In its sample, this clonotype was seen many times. The chain's CDR3 is CASSQDSQGVLTEAFF. DNA of the CDR3: TGTGCCAGCAGCCAGGATAGCCAGGGGGTTTTGACTGAAGCTTTCTTT. The rearrangement links TRBV3-1 to TRBJ1-1, with 7 bases that match TRBD1. Per germline, CDR1 LGHDT and CDR2 YNNKEL (reference sequence). J was trimmed by 5 bases and V by 3 bases; bases with no gene match: 12. The CDR3 length is 16 residues. Combining the CDR3 with reference TRBV3-1 and TRBJ1-1 gives the whole variable domain DTAVSQTPKYLVTQMGNDKSIKCEQNLGHDTMYWYKQDSKKFLKIMFSYNNKELIINETVPNRFSPKSPDKAHLNLHINSLELGDSAVYFCASSQDSQGVLTEAFFGQGTRLTVV.

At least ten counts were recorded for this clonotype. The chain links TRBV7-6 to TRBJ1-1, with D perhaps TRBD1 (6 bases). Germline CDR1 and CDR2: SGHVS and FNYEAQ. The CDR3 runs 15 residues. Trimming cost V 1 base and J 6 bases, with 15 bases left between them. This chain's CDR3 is CASSLVLGASAEAFF. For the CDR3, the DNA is TGTGCCAGCAGCTTAGTGTTGGGGGCGAGCGCTGAAGCTTTCTTT.

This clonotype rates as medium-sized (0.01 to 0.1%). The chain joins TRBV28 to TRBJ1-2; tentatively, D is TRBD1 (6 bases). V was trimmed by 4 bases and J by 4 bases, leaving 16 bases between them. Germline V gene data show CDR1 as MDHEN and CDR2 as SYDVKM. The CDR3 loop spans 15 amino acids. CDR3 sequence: CASSSPGARPYGYTF. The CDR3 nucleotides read TGTGCCAGCAGTTCCCCGGGGGCGCGTCCCTATGGCTACACCTTC.